A selection of T cell receptor beta chains follows, all from one sample in a study of blood T cells in healthy people across ages. TCRdb reprocessed the 5' RACE reads with MiXCR, giving one entry per CDR3 protein. Of 1.5 million to 2 million distinct CDR3 sequences in the sample, about 35% were seen once. Material: blood. These receptors were collected from a woman aged 25 to 39 in good health. The CDR3 runs from the conserved cysteine through the conserved F or W. A D gene is named only where the DNA matches it firmly. Where a row states a size, it is once, few, many or the class of an expanded clone; other rows omit it.

d_call	clone_size	v_call	j_call	cdr3_nt	cdr3_aa
NA	many	TRBV4-2	TRBJ1-2	TGTGCCAGCAGCCAGAGACTGACAGCGGCCCCCATGTTAGATGGCTACACCTTC	CASSQRLTAAPMLDGYTF
NA	few	TRBV29-1	TRBJ1-2	TGCAGCGTTGATAAGCCCGACAGGACATATGGCTACACCTTC	CSVDKPDRTYGYTF
NA	few	TRBV20-1	TRBJ2-1	TGCAGTGCTAGAGATGTCGCGGGTTCCAATGAGCAGTTCTTC	CSARDVAGSNEQFF
NA	NA	TRBV5-1	TRBJ1-1	TGCGCCAGCAGCTTACTGGCAGGAGCTGAAGCTTTCTTT	CASSLLAGAEAFF
NA	NA	TRBV7-2	TRBJ2-1	TGTGCCAGCAGCTTACCGGGACACAATGAGCAGTTCTTC	CASSLPGHNEQFF
NA	NA	TRBV28	TRBJ1-2	TGTGCCAGCAGTTCAGTCAGGATCGGGGGTGGCTACACCTTC	CASSSVRIGGGYTF
TRBD2	NA	TRBV20-1	TRBJ2-1	TGCAGTGCTAGAGATCCCCTCGGGACTAGTGGAAATGAGCAGTTCTTC	CSARDPLGTSGNEQFF
NA	few	TRBV2	TRBJ2-7	TGTGCCAGCAGCGTCGTGGAGGCCTACGAGCAGTACTTC	CASSVVEAYEQYF
NA	NA	TRBV3-1	TRBJ2-7	TGTGTCAGCGGTGTGGTCGGGGAAAGGGACTACGAGCAGTACTTC	CVSGVVGERDYEQYF
TRBD2	NA	TRBV11-2	TRBJ2-5	TGTGCCAGCAGCCATGGGACTAGCGGATTGAGAGGAGAGACCCAGTACTTC	CASSHGTSGLRGETQYF
NA	NA	TRBV11-1	TRBJ2-1	TGTGCCAGCAGCCCAAAACAGGGCCCCTACAATGAGCAGTTCTTC	CASSPKQGPYNEQFF